This T cell receptor (beta chain) comes out of a study of T cell repertoires in ileal Crohn's disease. Study-wide context: At surgery, about 34% of patients smoked, with median disease duration 7.9 years. Surgery for a complication: stricturing in around 60%, penetrating in around 39%.

Libraries were prepared by immunoSEQ multiplex PCR; TCRdb keeps only in-frame clonotypes and omits some of them. This table has approximately 12,000 clones, roughly 79% appearing once. This clone has only a few counts. V lost 10 bases, J lost 12 bases, and 19 bases lay in between. The CDR3 runs to 13 residues. Germline V lookup: CDR1 SNHLY, CDR2 FYNNEI. Included were adult ileal or ileocolonic Crohn's patients indicated for ileocolonic resection. Sequencing input: ileal tissue. This TCR came from an adult with Crohn's disease. The rearrangement uses TRBV2 and TRBJ1-6, with D maybe TRBD1 (6 bases). The CDR3 loop is CATLTGERGPLHF. The CDR3 coding sequence is TGTGCCACTCTGACAGGTGAAAGGGGACCCCTCCACTTT.